The TCR beta chain described here comes from a study of cytomegalovirus exposure and HLA in healthy donors. CDR3 length: 13 amino acids. V lost 4 bases, J lost 4 bases, and 10 bases lay in between. The germline V gene encodes CDR1 LGHNA and CDR2 YSLEER. With regard to this clone: Antigen specificity is unknown.

This PCR relied on a set of 60 Vbeta primers and 13 Jbeta primers. Assay used: immunoSEQ multiplex PCR; TCRdb lists only in-frame clones, some missing. The sample has 110,000 to 150,000 clones; approximately 80% are singletons. Study-wide findings and caveats: Cytomegalovirus association was listed for 164 TCR beta chains. DRB1 showed the most TCR associations and HLA-C the fewest in a later analysis, as rates varied by HLA locus. Reports state that TCR beta sequences accurately predicted most subjects' HLA-A and HLA-B alleles.

The V gene is TRBV4-3, the J gene TRBJ2-5, with D possibly TRBD2 on 6 matching bases. Sequencing was done on a sample of PBMCs. The sequence was collected from an older woman in good health and CMV-seropositive. CDR3 sequence reads: CASSLELAETQYF. Here the CDR3 DNA reads TGCGCCAGCAGCCTAGAACTAGCAGAGACCCAGTACTTC.